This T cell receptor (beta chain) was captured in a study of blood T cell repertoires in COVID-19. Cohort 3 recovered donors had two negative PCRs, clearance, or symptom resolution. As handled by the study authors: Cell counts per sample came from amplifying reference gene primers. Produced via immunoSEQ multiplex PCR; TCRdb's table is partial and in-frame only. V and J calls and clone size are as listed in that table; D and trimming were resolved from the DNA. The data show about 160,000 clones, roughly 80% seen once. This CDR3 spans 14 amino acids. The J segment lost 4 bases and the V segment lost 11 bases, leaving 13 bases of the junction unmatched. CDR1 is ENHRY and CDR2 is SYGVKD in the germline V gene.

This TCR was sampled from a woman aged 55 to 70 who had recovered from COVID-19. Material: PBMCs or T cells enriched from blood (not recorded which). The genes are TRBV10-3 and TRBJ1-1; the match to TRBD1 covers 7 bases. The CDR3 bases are TGTGCCTCTGGAGACACAGGGGCCAGCACTGAAGCTTTCTTT. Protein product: CASGDTGASTEAFF.